In this sample, the clone carrying this TCR beta chain turned up many times. The target antigen is unknown. The CDR3 spans 15 residues. V was trimmed by 5 bases and J by 3 bases, leaving 16 bases between them. A universal primer binding site was introduced by template switching. The final cDNA contained unique molecular identifiers. TCRdb re-derived calls from the 5' RACE reads in MiXCR, one entry per CDR3 protein. Seen here are 350,000 to 450,000 distinct CDR3 sequences, 15% to 20% observed once, and the top ten hold roughly 12%. This entry comes from a study of identical twins. Whole-study findings and limits: Insertions were fewer in abundant cord blood beta clonotypes, whereas memory repertoires showed none of this pattern. Findings depended on cross-sectional statistics rather than tracking the same donors.

This rearrangement joins TRBV12-3 or TRBV12-4 to TRBJ2-5; D may match TRBD1 or TRBD2 (6 bases each). The sequence was collected from a man in his forties or fifties in good health. What was sequenced was naive T cells sorted from blood. The CDR3 DNA reads TGTGCCAGCAGTCCCCGAACGGAGGGGGAAGAGACCCAGTACTTC. As protein: CASSPRTEGEETQYF.